This TCR beta chain was observed in a study of blood T cell repertoires in COVID-19 (TCRdb year 2020). Context from the whole study: Samples covering the acute and convalescent phases of COVID-19 were provided by collaborators in the United States, Italy and Spain. The dataset comprised deeply sampled blood TCRbeta repertoires from subjects exposed to, actively infected with, or recovered from COVID-19. The repertoires were made available in a free public database intended to serve as a resource for research on the immune response to SARS-CoV-2. The material from the prospective study consisted of cDNA or gDNA derived from T cells, B-cell-depleted T cells, or PBMCs. A de-identified subject ID, COVID-19 status, age in years and sex were almost always included in the sample metadata. Where available, HLA class I and class II types were taken from metadata supplied by the sample provider and were not determined by assay-based typing. Samples were obtained from the ongoing ImmuneRACE study (first 160 participants) and from 1,000 to 1,500 subjects provided by 6 global collaborators. The investigation overall reported the following: Clinical and demographic metadata were provided uncurated, with the amount varying by source and participant.

TCRbeta CDR3 regions were amplified from genomic DNA by means of the immunoSEQ Assay, a bias-controlled multiplex PCR. Processing in the source paper ran as follows. The number of nucleated cells in each sample was estimated by amplification of reference gene primers within the assay. Sequence reads were collapsed and filtered to measure the absolute abundance of every unique TCRbeta CDR3 rearrangement. Productive Simpson clonality was computed per sample as the square root of Simpson's diversity index over productive rearrangements. TCRdb mirrors the immuneACCESS table, restricted to in-frame sequences. Some clones are absent from its copies; in checked studies, under half trace to an unresolved V gene, and the reason for the others is unknown. V, J and clone size are taken as reported in that table, and D and trimming were inferred from the DNA itself. The sample table shows around 130,000 clones, and around 90% are seen once. The ten largest clones take up 4.6% of the sample.

In Seattle, one collaborating source enrolled patients while the infection was active and tracked those patients longitudinally over the course of disease. Each collaborating institution followed its own protocols to collect whole blood in K2EDTA tubes. For TCRbeta analysis, collaborator samples were shipped as frozen whole blood, as isolated PBMCs, or as DNA extracted from either sample type. For this clone: It lacks a known antigen. No much larger clone is present one base from it, and per-base qualities are unavailable.

Taken from cysteine to phenylalanine, the CDR3 has 14 residues. The CDR3 DNA has 42 bases and is translated from base 1. Between the V and J ends, shortened by 5 bases and 3 bases respectively, the junction contains 11 bases. CDR1 and CDR2, per the germline V gene, are MNHEY and SVGAGI. The sequence was collected from a man aged 55 to 70 with COVID-19, enrolled during active disease. This sequence uses TRBV6-5 and TRBJ1-3, with the D gene too uncertain to name. Sequencing input: peripheral blood. The CDR3 protein is CASSRTGSGNTIYF. The DNA sequence is as follows: TGTGCCAGCAGTCGGACGGGGAGTGGAAACACCATATATTTT.